Given below is one T cell receptor (beta chain) in context. The sample originates from a study of cytomegalovirus exposure and HLA in healthy donors. This CDR3 region has 14 residues. Germline trimming cut 2 bases from V and 3 bases from J; bases unmatched to any gene: 5. Germline V gene data show CDR1 as GTSNPN and CDR2 as SVGIG (reference sequence). 60 Vbeta and 13 Jbeta primers were used in PCR. Profiled with immunoSEQ multiplex PCR; TCRdb holds only in-frame clones, not every one. The sample has more than 100,000 clones, roughly 80% seen once. The specimen sequenced was PBMCs. The gene calls are TRBV30 and TRBJ2-7; 9 bases agree with TRBD1. This sequence originates from a man in his thirties or forties in good health and CMV-seronegative. This chain's CDR3 is CAWSLMTGGYEQYF. CDR3 bases: TGTGCCTGGAGTCTCATGACAGGGGGCTACGAGCAGTACTTC.